This TCR beta chain appears in the sequencing data of a study of OX40 agonist ivuxolimab in advanced cancers. Study-wide results and limits: Expansion of clones was among the lowest in partial responders at 0.1-3.0 mg/kg. Researchers report that CD8+ T cells had, on average, more expanded clones than CD4+.

Points on this clone: What it binds is unknown.

Assay: immunoSEQ multiplex PCR; the TCRdb copy retains only in-frame clones and omits some. The sample includes about 48,000 clones, roughly 89% of them seen just once. In germline, CDR1 is LGHNA, CDR2 YNFKEQ. With 1 base removed from V and 8 bases from J, the gap between germline ends came to 20 bases. The CDR3 spans 16 residues. The starting material was CD4+ or CD8+ T cells sorted from blood, obtained in a trial of the OX40 agonist ivuxolimab. The receptor comes from an adult with an advanced solid tumor such as melanoma, head and neck, liver or kidney cancer. This chain connects TRBV4-2 to TRBJ1-2; no reliable D call. This CDR3 is CASSQGVQLAVIGYTF. For the CDR3, the DNA is TGTGCCAGCAGCCAAGGGGTACAGCTCGCGGTGATAGGCTACACCTTC.